The next 31 T cell receptor beta chains were all read from a single sample in a study of T cells in Graves' hyperthyroidism and ophthalmopathy (dated by TCRdb to the late 2010s). Libraries came from multiplex PCR. Sequencer: Illumina HiSeq 2000. TCR beta CDR3 regions were amplified from RNA transcripts. The first round of RT-PCR for the TCR CDR3 was performed with the HTBI primer set and the Qiagen OneStep RT-PCR kit. TCRdb took the public reads, trimmed them with fastp at Q25, ran MiXCR for clone calling and kept in-frame beta chains. Every CDR3 protein is listed once, alongside the most common genes and DNA of its rows. This sample holds under 200,000 distinct CDR3 sequences; 9.4% were observed only once. Together, the top ten hold 22% of the sample. Sequencing was carried out using blood. All receptors derive from a woman aged 18-35 years with Graves' hyperthyroidism that later progressed to Graves' ophthalmopathy.

This clonotype has a count of ten or more. The V and J genes are TRBV11-2 and TRBJ2-4; no clear D gene. The CDR3 extends over 18 amino acids. Trimming took off 1 base at V and 0 bases at J, with 16 bases between the two ends. Germline-derived CDR1 and CDR2 are SGHAT and FQNNGV. In DNA, the CDR3 is TGTGCCAGCAGCTTAGGAGTCTTGGCGCTTTTAGCCAAAAACATTCAGTACTTC. Protein product: CASSLGVLALLAKNIQYF.

A few counts support this clonotype. This CDR3 reads CASSLGPASSKNIQYF. The CDR3 DNA is TGTGCCAGCAGCCTGGGTCCGGCTAGCAGCAAAAACATTCAGTACTTC. The chain is built from TRBV7-8 and TRBJ2-4, with a possible D match to TRBD2 (5 bases). Germline V lookup: CDR1 SGHVS, CDR2 FQNEAQ. This CDR3 contains 16 residues. V lost 5 bases, J lost 3 bases, and 17 bases lay in between.

J is TRBJ2-1 and V is TRBV19; TRBD2 matches at 7 bases. CDR1 LNHDA and CDR2 SQIVND come from the germline V gene (reference sequence). The ends lost 3 bases at V and 7 bases at J; junction bases unmatched: 3. The CDR3 length is 13 residues. CDR3: CASSIGTKNEQFF. The CDR3 DNA sequence: TGTGCCAGTAGTATCGGGACTAAGAATGAGCAGTTCTTC.

This clonotype was picked up many times. This chain joins TRBV7-2 and TRBJ2-7; possibly TRBD2 for D (7 bases). The CDR3 runs to 14 residues. Trimming took 8 bases from V and 6 from J, leaving 20 bases between them. Germline V gene sequence: CDR1 SGHTA, CDR2 FQGNSA. The CDR3 DNA reads TGTGCCAGCGGGCTGGGGGGGGGCAAAGGCGAGCAGTACTTC. This sequence encodes CASGLGGGKGEQYF.

This clonotype was recorded many times. This chain connects TRBV3-1 to TRBJ1-1; TRBD1 matches at 8 bases. CDR1 LGHDT and CDR2 YNNKEL come from the germline V gene (reference sequence). CDR3 size: 19 residues. Trimming at V came to 4 bases and at J to 3 bases, leaving 19 bases not matched to a gene. CDR3 nucleotides: TGTGCCAGCAGCCCAACGCCGGGACGGCAGGGGGCTGTATACACTGAAGCTTTCTTT. This gives the protein CASSPTPGRQGAVYTEAFF.

This clonotype was found a few times. The chain is built from TRBV9 and TRBJ2-1; a weak D match, TRBD2 (6 bases). The CDR3 has 16 residues. Trimming removed 4 bases from V and 0 bases from J, with 14 bases in between. Germline CDR1 and CDR2: SGDLS and YYNGEE. The CDR3 reads CASSFRDGGSYNEQFF. The CDR3 DNA reads TGTGCCAGCAGCTTTAGGGACGGGGGCTCCTACAATGAGCAGTTCTTC.

In this sample, this clonotype turned up many times. The CDR3 nucleotides read TGTGCCACCAGCAGAGTTACTGAAGCTTTCTTT. Protein sequence: CATSRVTEAFF. V is TRBV15 and J is TRBJ1-1, with no clear D. Germline V gene sequence: CDR1 LNHNV, CDR2 YYDKDF (reference sequence). CDR3 length equals 11 residues. V was trimmed by 1 base and J by 5 bases, leaving 2 bases between them. Looking up the rest from reference TRBV15 and TRBJ1-1 gives the full variable domain: DAMVIQNPRYQVTQFGKPVTLSCSQTLNHNVMYWYQQKSSQAPKLLFHYYDKDFNNEADTPDNFQSRRPNTSFCFLDIRSPGLGDTAMYLCATSRVTEAFFGQGTRLTVV.

The table lists this clonotype with many counts. This sequence joins TRBV28 and TRBJ2-5; 7 bases are a match to TRBD2. J lost 1 base, V lost 3 bases, and 11 bases had no gene match. Germline V gives CDR1 MDHEN, CDR2 SYDVKM. This CDR3 region has 17 residues. The CDR3 region has the DNA TGTGCCAGCAGTTTCAATCTCAGGGACTACTCCCAAGAGACCCAGTACTTC. Its translation: CASSFNLRDYSQETQYF.

This clonotype appeared many times. The genes are TRBV20-1 and TRBJ2-5; TRBD2 might be the D (7 bases). Trimming left V 0 bases short and J 5 bases short, with 25 bases between. Germline V gene sequence: CDR1 DFQATT, CDR2 SNEGSKA (reference sequence). CDR3 length: 18 amino acids. The CDR3 is CSARDFGGRFGLSETQYF. CDR3 sequence (DNA): TGCAGTGCTAGAGATTTCGGGGGGCGCTTTGGTCTATCGGAGACCCAGTACTTC.

This clonotype was recorded at least ten times. The rearrangement joins TRBV28 to TRBJ2-7, with a tentative D call TRBD2 (6 bases). CDR1 MDHEN and CDR2 SYDVKM come from the germline V gene. There are 14 residues in the CDR3. V was trimmed by 8 bases and J by 0 bases, leaving 14 bases between them. CDR3 bases: TGTGCCAGCTTTCCCGGGGGTAGCTCCTACGAGCAGTACTTC. This codes for CASFPGGSSYEQYF.

In the case of this clonotype: A much larger clone differs by one base, so this may be a read error. This chain links TRBV9 with TRBJ1-1; the match to TRBD1 covers 8 bases. This CDR3 comprises 16 residues. CDR1 and CDR2 (germline): SGDLS, YYNGEE. Germline trimming cut 0 bases from V and 0 bases from J; bases unmatched to any gene: 4. CDR3 DNA sequence: TGTGCCAGCAGCGTAGGGACAGGGAGGATGAACACTGAAGCTTTCTTT. This translates into CASSVGTGRMNTEAFF.

This clonotype appeared many times. The CDR3 sequence is CASSLEVQEAFF. The CDR3 DNA reads TGTGCCAGCAGTTTGGAGGTGCAGGAAGCTTTCTTT. V is TRBV12-3 or TRBV12-4 and J is TRBJ1-1; D gene uncertain. The germline V and J ends were trimmed by 3 bases and 8 bases, with 10 bases remaining between them. The CDR3 loop spans 12 amino acids.

The sample holds many counts of this clonotype. The V and J genes are TRBV27 and TRBJ1-4, with 7 bases identical to TRBD1. The V segment lost 6 bases and the J segment 4 bases; nucleotides outside the gene matches: 5. From germline, CDR1 is MNHEY and CDR2 SMNVEV (reference sequence). CDR3 length: 14 residues. CDR3 sequence reads: CASRPGQFNEKLFF. For the CDR3, the DNA is TGTGCCAGCAGGCCGGGACAGTTTAATGAAAAACTGTTTTTT.

At least ten counts were recorded for this clonotype. V usage is TRBV7-6 and J usage is TRBJ2-1, with D unresolved. CDR1 and CDR2 from the germline V gene are SGHVS and FNYEAQ. V was trimmed by 1 base and J by 9 bases, leaving 19 bases between them. The CDR3 sequence is 16 residues long. The CDR3 region has the DNA TGTGCCAGCAGCTTAGTAGGGATAGCCATCACGGGTGAGCAGTTCTTC. Its translation: CASSLVGIAITGEQFF.

The chain links TRBV4-2 to TRBJ1-2; maybe TRBD1 (5 bases). The CDR3 runs 18 residues. V gave up 0 bases and J gave up 4 bases, with 21 bases separating them. The germline V gene has CDR1 LGHNA and CDR2 YNFKEQ. The CDR3 sequence is CASSQEVSRPGRSYGYTF. The CDR3 DNA reads as TGTGCCAGCAGCCAAGAGGTTTCCAGACCGGGACGGAGCTATGGCTACACCTTC.

This clonotype has only a few counts. This clone may be a read error of a much larger clone one base away. V usage is TRBV19 and J usage is TRBJ1-2; D is ambiguous. The ends were cut back, 5 bases at V and 0 bases at J, with 13 bases in the middle. CDR1 and CDR2 (germline): LNHDA, SQIVND (reference sequence). The CDR3 covers 15 residues. The CDR3 region is CASSVSSDANYGYTF. CDR3 coding DNA: TGTGCCAGTAGTGTATCCAGTGACGCTAACTATGGCTACACCTTC.

J is TRBJ2-1 and V is TRBV7-9; TRBD2 agrees at 14 bases. Germline values: CDR1 SEHNR, CDR2 FQNEAQ (reference sequence). The J segment lost 6 bases and the V segment lost 4 bases, leaving 11 bases of the junction unmatched. The CDR3 has 18 amino acids. The CDR3 region has the DNA TGTGCCAGCAGCTCCGTCCCGGGACTAGCGGGAGTCCGCAATGAGCAGTTCTTC. Translated, it gives CASSSVPGLAGVRNEQFF.

This clonotype came up many times. The rearrangement joins TRBV2 to TRBJ2-7; 8 bases fit TRBD1. Unmatched junction bases numbered 9, after V lost 1 base and J lost 7 bases. The germline gives CDR1 SNHLY, CDR2 FYNNEI. The CDR3 runs to 15 residues. CDR3 coding DNA: TGTGCCAGCAGTGAAGGGGACAGGATCCCATGGGAGCAGTACTTC. Protein sequence: CASSEGDRIPWEQYF.

This sequence joins TRBV19 and TRBJ1-6, with TRBD1 as a possible D gene (6 bases). This CDR3 spans 15 amino acids. Trimming shortened V by 4 bases and J by 7 bases, and 14 bases separated the two germline ends. Germline V gene lookup returns CDR1 LNHDA and CDR2 SQIVND (reference sequence). CDR3 loop: CASSKGARGNSPLHF. Here the CDR3 DNA reads TGTGCCAGTAGTAAGGGTGCCAGGGGAAATTCACCCCTCCACTTT.

The chain recombines TRBV14 with TRBJ1-2, with 7 bases that match TRBD1. This CDR3 region has 13 residues. Per the germline V gene, CDR1 is SGHDN and CDR2 is FVKESK. The trim removed 4 bases at V and 5 bases at J, leaving 4 bases unmatched. Here the CDR3 DNA reads TGTGCCAGCAGCCCCCTACAGGGGTATGGCTACACCTTC. It translates to CASSPLQGYGYTF.

This clonotype was counted ten times or more. The chain employs TRBV30 and TRBJ2-1, with D possibly being TRBD1 or TRBD2 (5 bases each). Germline CDR1 reads GTSNPN; CDR2 reads SVGIG (reference sequence). CDR3 size: 14 residues. V was shortened by 4 bases and J by 1 base, with 11 bases between the two germline ends. Here the CDR3 DNA reads TGTGCCTGGAACGGGGACCGGTCCTACAATGAGCAGTTCTTC. Translation gives CAWNGDRSYNEQFF. The complete variable domain, with remaining parts taken from reference TRBV30 and TRBJ2-1, reads SQTIHQWPATLVQPVGSPLSLECTVEGTSNPNLYWYRQAAGRGLQLLFYSVGIGQISSEVPQNLSASRPQDRQFILSSKKLLLSDSGFYLCAWNGDRSYNEQFFGPGTRLTVL.

The count of this clonotype is one. This clone may be a read error of a much larger clone one base away. Since the CDR3 does not end with the conserved phenylalanine or tryptophan, this likely comes from a read error. The chain has TRBV3-1 and TRBJ2-5, with D possibly matching TRBD2 (5 bases). Deletions cut 2 bases from V and 2 bases from J, with 9 bases between. The CDR3 runs 14 residues. Germline CDR1 reads LGHDT; CDR2 reads YNNKEL (reference sequence). CDR3 residues: CASSQLDWQETQYL. CDR3 bases: TGTGCCAGCAGCCAACTGGACTGGCAAGAGACCCAGTACCTC.

There are a few counts of this clonotype. The chain joins TRBV18 to TRBJ1-3; 7 nucleotides match TRBD1. The length of the CDR3 is 16 residues. Trimming at V came to 3 bases and at J to 2 bases, leaving 7 bases not matched to a gene. Germline V gene data show CDR1 as KGHSH and CDR2 as LQKENI. Here the CDR3 DNA reads TGTGCCAGCTCACCCAAGGACAGGCGGACTGGAAACACCATATATTTT. Amino acid sequence: CASSPKDRRTGNTIYF.

This clonotype was observed many times. The J gene is TRBJ2-7, the V gene TRBV20-1; D may be TRBD2 (5 bases). The V gene's germline CDR1 is DFQATT and CDR2 SNEGSKA (reference sequence). V was trimmed by 3 bases and J by 0 bases, leaving 12 bases between them. The CDR3 spans 14 residues. As DNA, the CDR3 is TGCAGTGCTAGGCTACTAGACCTCTCCTACGAGCAGTACTTC. As protein: CSARLLDLSYEQYF.

This clonotype was detected many times. This chain links TRBV9 with TRBJ1-6; D is perhaps TRBD1 (6 bases). Germline loops: CDR1 SGDLS, CDR2 YYNGEE. V was trimmed by 4 bases and J by 10 bases, leaving 15 bases between them. The CDR3 has 14 residues. The chain's CDR3 is CASSLRTAGSPLHF. The CDR3 nucleotides read TGTGCCAGCAGCCTAAGGACAGCCGGGTCACCCCTCCACTTT.

This clonotype was recorded many times. CDR3 residues: CASSLYARQNEQFF. CDR3 coding DNA: TGTGCCAGCAGTTTGTATGCTAGACAGAATGAGCAGTTCTTC. This rearrangement joins TRBV28 to TRBJ2-1; TRBD1 might be the D (5 bases). The CDR3 has 14 amino acids. Per germline, CDR1 MDHEN and CDR2 SYDVKM. Trimming removed 3 bases at V and 7 bases at J, with 13 bases between.

This clonotype was observed at least ten times. This chain connects TRBV20-1 to TRBJ1-1, with 7 bases identical to TRBD1. CDR3 length: 14 amino acids. Per germline, CDR1 DFQATT and CDR2 SNEGSKA (reference sequence). The trim removed 4 bases at V and 4 bases at J, leaving 9 bases unmatched. CDR3 protein: CSATDRAVGTEAFF. CDR3 in DNA: TGCAGTGCTACCGACAGGGCAGTCGGCACTGAAGCTTTCTTT.

This chain uses TRBV5-5 with TRBJ2-5; D unresolved. This CDR3 comprises 13 residues. From germline, CDR1 is SGHKS and CDR2 YYEKEE (reference sequence). The ends were cut back, 1 base at V and 7 bases at J, with 11 bases in the middle. CDR3: CASSLIVWGTQYF. In DNA, the CDR3 is TGTGCCAGCAGCTTGATCGTCTGGGGGACCCAGTACTTC.

This clonotype is a singleton in its sample. The chain has TRBV6-5 and TRBJ2-1; tentative D call: TRBD2 (7 bases). Trimming removed 4 bases from V and 4 bases from J, with 20 bases in between. Per germline, CDR1 MNHEY and CDR2 SVGAGI. This CDR3 has 17 amino acids. CDR3 loop: CASSWGGASGAYNEQFF. The DNA of the CDR3 is TGTGCCAGCAGTTGGGGGGGGGCTAGCGGAGCATACAATGAGCAGTTCTTC.

The genes are TRBV20-1 and TRBJ2-3, with TRBD1 matching 9 bases. V lost 6 bases, J lost 2 bases, and 6 bases stayed unmatched. Per the germline V gene, CDR1 is DFQATT and CDR2 is SNEGSKA (reference sequence). The CDR3 runs to 14 residues. CDR3 sequence (DNA): TGCAGTGCACCCCGGGACAGGGTCACAGATACGCAGTATTTT. This gives the protein CSAPRDRVTDTQYF.

This clonotype was counted at least ten times. The rearrangement uses TRBV19 and TRBJ1-1; D is uncertain. The V gene lost 6 bases and the J gene lost 0 bases, with 14 bases spanning the gap. The CDR3 length is 15 residues. The germline gives CDR1 LNHDA, CDR2 SQIVND (reference sequence). The CDR3 DNA is TGTGCCAGTAGGCCGACCCTCGCATTGAACACTGAAGCTTTCTTT. Translating it yields CASRPTLALNTEAFF.